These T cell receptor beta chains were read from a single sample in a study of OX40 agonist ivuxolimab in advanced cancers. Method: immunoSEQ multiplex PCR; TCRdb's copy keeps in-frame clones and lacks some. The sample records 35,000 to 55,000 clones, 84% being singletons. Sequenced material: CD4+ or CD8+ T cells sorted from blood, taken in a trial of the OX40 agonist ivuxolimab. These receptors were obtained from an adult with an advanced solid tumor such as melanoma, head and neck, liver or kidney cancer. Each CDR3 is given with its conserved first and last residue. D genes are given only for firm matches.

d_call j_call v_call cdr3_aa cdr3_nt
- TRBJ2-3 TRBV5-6 CASSLAGGGDTQYF TGTGCCAGCAGCTTGGCCGGGGGCGGAGATACGCAGTATTTT
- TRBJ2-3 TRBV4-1 CASSQDWTDTDTQYF TGCGCCAGCAGCCAAGATTGGACAGATACAGATACGCAGTATTTT
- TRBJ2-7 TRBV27 CASSSTGTWNYEQYF TGTGCCAGCAGTTCCACCGGGACTTGGAACTACGAGCAGTACTTC
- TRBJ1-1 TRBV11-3 CASSTDGNTEAFF TGTGCCAGCAGCACGGACGGCAACACTGAAGCTTTCTTT
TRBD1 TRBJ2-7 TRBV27 CASSLSQGASYEQYF TGTGCCAGCAGTTTATCTCAGGGGGCATCCTACGAGCAGTACTTC
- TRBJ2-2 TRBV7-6 CASSLGRNTGELFF TGTGCCAGCAGCCTAGGACGCAACACCGGGGAGCTGTTTTTT
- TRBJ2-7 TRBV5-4 CASSDVVGGRSSYEQYF TGTGCCAGCAGCGATGTGGTTGGGGGGCGAAGCTCCTACGAGCAGTACTTC
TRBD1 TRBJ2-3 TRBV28 CACGTGVDTQYF TGTGCCTGCGGGACAGGGGTAGATACGCAGTATTTT
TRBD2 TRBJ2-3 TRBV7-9 CASNIAGARFTDTQYF TGTGCCAGCAACATAGCGGGGGCCCGTTTCACAGATACGCAGTATTTT
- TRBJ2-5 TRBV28 CASSSTGSWGETQYF TGTGCCAGCAGTTCCACAGGGAGTTGGGGAGAGACCCAGTACTTC
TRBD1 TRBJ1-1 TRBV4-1 CASSYSGTGGTEAFF TGCGCCAGCAGCTATTCCGGGACAGGGGGGACTGAAGCTTTCTTT
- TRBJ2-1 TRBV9 CASSVAGGENNEQFF TGTGCCAGCAGCGTAGCGGGCGGGGAAAACAATGAGCAGTTCTTC
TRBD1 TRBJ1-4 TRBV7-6 CASSLAGSGTGQGEKLFF TGTGCCAGCAGCTTAGCGGGATCCGGGACAGGGCAGGGGGAAAAACTGTTTTTT